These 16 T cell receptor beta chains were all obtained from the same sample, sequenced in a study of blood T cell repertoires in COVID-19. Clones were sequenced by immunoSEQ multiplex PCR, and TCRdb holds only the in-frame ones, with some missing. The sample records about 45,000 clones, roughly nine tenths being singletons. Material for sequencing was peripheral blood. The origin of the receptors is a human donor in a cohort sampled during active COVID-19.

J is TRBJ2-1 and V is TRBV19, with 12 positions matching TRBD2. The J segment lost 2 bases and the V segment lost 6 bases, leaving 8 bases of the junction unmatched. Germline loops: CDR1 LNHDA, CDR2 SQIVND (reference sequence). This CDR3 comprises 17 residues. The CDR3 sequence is CASSRGLAGVTYNEQFF. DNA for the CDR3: TGTGCCAGTAGCCGGGGACTAGCGGGCGTAACCTACAATGAGCAGTTCTTC.

The CDR3 is CASSSGTGVRKETQYF. CDR3 nucleotides: TGTGCCAGCAGTTCAGGGACAGGGGTAAGGAAAGAGACCCAGTACTTC. The chain links TRBV6-5 to TRBJ2-5, with 10 nucleotides matching TRBD1. V lost 4 bases and J lost 3; bases outside the gene matches: 8. This CDR3 has 16 amino acids. Germline V CDR1 and CDR2: MNHEY, SVGAGI.

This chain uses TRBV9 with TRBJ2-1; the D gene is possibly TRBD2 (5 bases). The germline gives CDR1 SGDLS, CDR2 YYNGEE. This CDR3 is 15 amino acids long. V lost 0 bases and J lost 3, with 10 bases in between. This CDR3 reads CASSVGGLNYNEQFF. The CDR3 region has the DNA TGTGCCAGCAGCGTAGGTGGACTCAACTACAATGAGCAGTTCTTC.

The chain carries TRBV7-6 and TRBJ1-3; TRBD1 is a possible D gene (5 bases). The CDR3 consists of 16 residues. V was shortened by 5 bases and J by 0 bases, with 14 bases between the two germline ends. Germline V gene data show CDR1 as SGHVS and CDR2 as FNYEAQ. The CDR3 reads CASSPQTETSGNTIYF. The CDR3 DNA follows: TGTGCCAGCAGCCCGCAGACAGAGACCTCTGGAAACACCATATATTTT.

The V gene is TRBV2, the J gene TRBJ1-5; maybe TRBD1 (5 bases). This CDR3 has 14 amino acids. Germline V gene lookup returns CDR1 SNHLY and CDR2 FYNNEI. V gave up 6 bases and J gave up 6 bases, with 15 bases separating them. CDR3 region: CASSVEQVPQPQHF. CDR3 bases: TGTGCCAGCAGCGTCGAACAGGTCCCTCAGCCCCAGCATTTT.

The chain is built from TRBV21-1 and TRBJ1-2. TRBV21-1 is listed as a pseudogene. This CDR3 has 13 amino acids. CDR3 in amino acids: CASSSGEPYGYTF. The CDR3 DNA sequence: TGTGCCAGCAGCAGCGGGGAACCATATGGCTACACCTTC.

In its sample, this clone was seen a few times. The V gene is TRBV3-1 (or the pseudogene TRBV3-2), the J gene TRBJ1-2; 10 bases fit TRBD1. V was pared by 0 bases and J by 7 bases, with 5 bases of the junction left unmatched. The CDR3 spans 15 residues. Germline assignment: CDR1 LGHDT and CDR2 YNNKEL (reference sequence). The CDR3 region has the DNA TGTGCCAGCAGCCAAGAAGGGACAGGGGCATTTGGCTACACCTTC. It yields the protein CASSQEGTGAFGYTF.

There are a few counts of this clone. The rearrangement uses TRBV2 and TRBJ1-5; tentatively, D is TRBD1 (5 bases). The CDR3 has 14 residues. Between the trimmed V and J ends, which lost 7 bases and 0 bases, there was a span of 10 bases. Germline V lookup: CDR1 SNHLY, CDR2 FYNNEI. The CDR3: CASNRLTSNQPQHF. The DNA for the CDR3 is TGTGCCAGCAACAGGCTAACTAGCAATCAGCCCCAGCATTTT.

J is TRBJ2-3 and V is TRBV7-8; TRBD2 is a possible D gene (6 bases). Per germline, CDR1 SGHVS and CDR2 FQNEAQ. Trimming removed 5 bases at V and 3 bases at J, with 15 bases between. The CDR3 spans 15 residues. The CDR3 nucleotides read TGTGCCAGCAGCCCCGGGGCGGGGTTTACAGATACGCAGTATTTT. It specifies CASSPGAGFTDTQYF.

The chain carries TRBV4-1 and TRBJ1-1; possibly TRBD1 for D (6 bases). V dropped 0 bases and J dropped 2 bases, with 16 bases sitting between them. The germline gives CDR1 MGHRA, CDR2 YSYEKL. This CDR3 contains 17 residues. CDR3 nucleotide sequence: TGCGCCAGCAGCCAAGAACCACAGGGAGTATTTAACACTGAAGCTTTCTTT. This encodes CASSQEPQGVFNTEAFF.

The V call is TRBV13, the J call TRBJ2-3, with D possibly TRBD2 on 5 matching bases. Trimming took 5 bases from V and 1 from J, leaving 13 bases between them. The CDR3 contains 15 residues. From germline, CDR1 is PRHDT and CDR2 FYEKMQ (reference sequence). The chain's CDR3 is CASSRRGPGTDTQYF. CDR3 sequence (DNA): TGTGCCAGCAGCCGCCGCGGGCCCGGCACAGATACGCAGTATTTT.

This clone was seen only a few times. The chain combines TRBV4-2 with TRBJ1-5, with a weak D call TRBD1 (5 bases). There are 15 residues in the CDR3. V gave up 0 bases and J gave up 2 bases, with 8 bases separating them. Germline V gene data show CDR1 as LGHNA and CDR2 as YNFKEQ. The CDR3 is CASSQDSQGNQPQHF. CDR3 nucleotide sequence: TGTGCCAGCAGCCAAGATTCACAGGGCAATCAGCCCCAGCATTTT.

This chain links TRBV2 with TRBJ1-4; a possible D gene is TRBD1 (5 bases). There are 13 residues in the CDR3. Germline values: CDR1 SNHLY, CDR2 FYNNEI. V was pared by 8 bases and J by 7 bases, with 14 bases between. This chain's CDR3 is CASVEQGLEKLFF. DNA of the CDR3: TGTGCCAGCGTCGAGCAGGGACTTGAAAAACTGTTTTTT.

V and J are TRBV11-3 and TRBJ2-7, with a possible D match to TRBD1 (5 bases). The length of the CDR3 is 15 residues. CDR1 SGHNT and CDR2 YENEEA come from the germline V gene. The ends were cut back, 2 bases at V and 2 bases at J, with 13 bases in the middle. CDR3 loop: CASSLSGQGTYEQYF. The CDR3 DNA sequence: TGTGCCAGCAGCTTAAGTGGGCAGGGAACCTACGAGCAGTACTTC. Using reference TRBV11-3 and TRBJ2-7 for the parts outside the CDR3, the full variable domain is EAGVVQSPRYKIIEKKQPVAFWCNPISGHNTLYWYLQNLGQGPELLIRYENEEAVDDSQLPKDRFSAERLKGVDSTLKIQPAELGDSAVYLCASSLSGQGTYEQYFGPGTRLTVT.

The CDR3 coding sequence is TGTGCCAGCAGCGGGACAGGGGGTAGGGTTAACGAGCAGTACTTC. Translating it yields CASSGTGGRVNEQYF. The chain uses TRBV7-2 and TRBJ2-7; 11 positions agree with TRBD1. Losses at the gene ends were 5 bases for V and 5 bases for J; bases not matched to a gene: 8. Per the germline V gene, CDR1 is SGHTA and CDR2 is FQGNSA. This CDR3 comprises 15 residues. The full variable domain, completed using reference TRBV7-2 and TRBJ2-7, is GAGVSQSPSNKVTEKGKDVELRCDPISGHTALYWYRQSLGQGLEFLIYFQGNSAPDKSGLPSDRFSAERTGGSVSTLTIQRTQQEDSAVYLCASSGTGGRVNEQYFGPGTRLTVT.

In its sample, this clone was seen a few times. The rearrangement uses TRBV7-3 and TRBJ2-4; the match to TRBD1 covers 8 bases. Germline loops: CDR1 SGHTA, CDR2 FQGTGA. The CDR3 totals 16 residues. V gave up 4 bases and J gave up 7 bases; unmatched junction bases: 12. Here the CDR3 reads CASSSGAGGERNIQYF. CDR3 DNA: TGTGCCAGCAGCTCTGGGGCAGGGGGCGAGAGGAACATTCAGTACTTC.